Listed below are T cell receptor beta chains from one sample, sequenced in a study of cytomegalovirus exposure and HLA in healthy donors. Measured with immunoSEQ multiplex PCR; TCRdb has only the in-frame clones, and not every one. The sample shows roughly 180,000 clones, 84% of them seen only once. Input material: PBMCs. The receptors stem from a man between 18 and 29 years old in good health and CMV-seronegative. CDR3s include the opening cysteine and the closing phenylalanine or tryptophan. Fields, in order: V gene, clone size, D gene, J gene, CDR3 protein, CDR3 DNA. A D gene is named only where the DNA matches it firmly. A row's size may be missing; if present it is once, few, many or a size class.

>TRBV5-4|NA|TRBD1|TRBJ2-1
CASSYDRDEQFF
TGTGCCAGCAGCTATGACAGGGATGAGCAGTTCTTC
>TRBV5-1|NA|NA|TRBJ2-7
CASSLDQGYEQYF
TGCGCCAGCAGCTTGGATCAGGGCTACGAGCAGTACTTC
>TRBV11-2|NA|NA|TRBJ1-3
CASSLGSQSSGNTIYF
TGTGCCAGCAGCTTGGGGAGCCAAAGCTCTGGAAACACCATATATTTT
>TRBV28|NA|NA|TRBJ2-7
CASSLASYEQYF
TGTGCCAGCAGTTTGGCCTCCTACGAGCAGTACTTC
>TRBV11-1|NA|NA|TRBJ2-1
CASSLAGTLGVEQFF
TGTGCCAGCAGCTTAGCCGGGACATTAGGTGTTGAGCAGTTCTTC
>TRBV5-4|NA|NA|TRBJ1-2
CASSLEQGGYTF
TGTGCCAGCAGCTTAGAACAGGGAGGCTACACCTTC
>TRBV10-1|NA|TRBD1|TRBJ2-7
CASSESGQGDYEQYF
TGCGCCAGCAGTGAATCGGGACAGGGAGACTACGAGCAGTACTTC
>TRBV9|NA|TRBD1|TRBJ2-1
CASSSAFGQGVNEQFF
TGTGCCAGCAGCTCAGCGTTTGGACAGGGTGTTAATGAGCAGTTCTTC
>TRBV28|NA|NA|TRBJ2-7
CASSDTYEQYF
TGTGCCAGCTCCGACACCTACGAGCAGTACTTC
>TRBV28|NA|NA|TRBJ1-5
CASSFQQPQHF
TGTGCCAGCAGTTTCCAGCAGCCCCAGCATTTT
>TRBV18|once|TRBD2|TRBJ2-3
CASSTGLAGALTDTQYF
TGTGCCAGCTCAACGGGACTAGCGGGAGCCTTGACAGATACGCAGTATTTT